This T cell receptor (beta chain) was found in a study of blood T cell repertoires in COVID-19. Sequenced by immunoSEQ multiplex PCR; TCRdb stores in-frame clones only, minus some. Among about 270,000 clones listed, more than 85% were seen once. This CDR3 contains 13 residues. Per germline, CDR1 LGHNA and CDR2 YNFKEQ. Trimming removed 2 bases from V and 6 bases from J, with 10 bases in between. The chain links TRBV4-2 to TRBJ1-2; D perhaps matches TRBD1 (5 bases). The sample comprised peripheral blood. The receptor was isolated from a person aged 18-30 years with COVID-19, enrolled during active disease. In DNA form, the CDR3 reads TGTGCCAGCAGCCAAACAGGAGGGGATGGCTACACCTTC. Protein: CASSQTGGDGYTF.